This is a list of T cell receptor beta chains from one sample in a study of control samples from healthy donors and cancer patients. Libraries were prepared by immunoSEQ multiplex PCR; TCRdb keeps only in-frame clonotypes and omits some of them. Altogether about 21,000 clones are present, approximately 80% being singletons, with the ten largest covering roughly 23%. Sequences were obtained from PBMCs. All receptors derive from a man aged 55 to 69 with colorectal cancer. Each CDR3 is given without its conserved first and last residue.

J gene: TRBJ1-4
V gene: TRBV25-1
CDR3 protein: ASSESGYATNEKLF

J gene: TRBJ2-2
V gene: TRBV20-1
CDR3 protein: SAGNTGELF

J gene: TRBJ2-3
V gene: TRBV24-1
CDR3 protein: ATSDYSNTQY

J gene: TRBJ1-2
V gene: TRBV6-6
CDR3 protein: ASSRQGSYGYT

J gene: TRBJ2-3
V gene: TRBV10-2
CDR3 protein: ASRETRDVQY

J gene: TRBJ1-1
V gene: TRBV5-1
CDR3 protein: ASSFGNLNTEAF

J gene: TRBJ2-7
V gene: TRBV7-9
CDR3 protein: ASSPRQGVNEQY

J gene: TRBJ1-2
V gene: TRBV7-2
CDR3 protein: ASSFPGTYYGYT

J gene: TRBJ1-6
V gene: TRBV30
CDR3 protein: AWSVTGGWNSPLH

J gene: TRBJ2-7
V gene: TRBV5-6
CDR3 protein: ASTVRDSYEQY

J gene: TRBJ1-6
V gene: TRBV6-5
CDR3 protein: ASSRDANNSPLH

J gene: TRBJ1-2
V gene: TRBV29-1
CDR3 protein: SVTVGSYGYT

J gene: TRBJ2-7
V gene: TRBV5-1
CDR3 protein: ASTFSGPTYEQY

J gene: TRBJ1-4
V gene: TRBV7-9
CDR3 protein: ASSLATATNEKLF

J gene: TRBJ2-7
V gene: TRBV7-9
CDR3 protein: ASSPMAPSSYEQY

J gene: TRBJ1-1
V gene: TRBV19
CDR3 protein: ASSSTGGRTEAF

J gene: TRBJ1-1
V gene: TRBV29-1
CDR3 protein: SAGVNTEAF

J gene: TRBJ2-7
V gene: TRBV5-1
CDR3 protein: ASSLVTGPYEQY

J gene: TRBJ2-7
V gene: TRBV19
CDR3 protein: ASSRTGTSYEQY

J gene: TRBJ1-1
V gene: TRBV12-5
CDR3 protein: ASGLVGQGRTEAF

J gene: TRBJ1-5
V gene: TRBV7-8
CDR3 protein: ASSLAGRGVGQPQH

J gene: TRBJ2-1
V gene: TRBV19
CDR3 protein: ASSPTTAGNEQF

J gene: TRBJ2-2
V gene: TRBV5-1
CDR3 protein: ASSLTTNTGELF